This TCR beta chain was captured in a study of shared clonotypes between healthy human individuals. Points from the study as a whole: Since donors were few, the genetic and exposure-history diversity represented was limited. Memory subsets had estimated richness that was generally smaller than that of naive subsets. Shared across a few donors were around 5% of the naive CD4 clonotypes.

The CDR3 is 15 residues long. CDR1 MNHEY and CDR2 SVGAGI come from the germline V gene. V gave up 0 bases and J gave up 9 bases, with 14 bases separating them. Selected positively for CCR7 and CD45RO-negative, naive CD8 cells excluded terminally differentiated effector memory CD45RA+ cells. In the case of this clone: Its antigen remains unknown.

Study processing details: Junction-only immunoSEQ sequences carried no quality scores, so filtering differed. Profiling relied on immunoSEQ multiplex PCR, and the TCRdb table lists in-frame clones only, not all of them. V and J calls and clone size follow that table, whereas D and trimming were derived from the DNA. The sample comprises 1.5 million to 2.5 million clones, roughly 94% of which are singletons, and roughly 1% rests with the top ten. The J gene is TRBJ1-4, the V gene TRBV6-5, with D possibly TRBD1 on 6 matching bases. The sequence was obtained from a man between 18 and 29 years old in good health. The specimen sequenced was naive CD8+ T cells sorted from blood. The CDR3 DNA is TGTGCCAGCAGTTACTCCTCCGGGGGCGAGAAAAAACTGTTTTTT. Residues: CASSYSSGGEKKLFF.